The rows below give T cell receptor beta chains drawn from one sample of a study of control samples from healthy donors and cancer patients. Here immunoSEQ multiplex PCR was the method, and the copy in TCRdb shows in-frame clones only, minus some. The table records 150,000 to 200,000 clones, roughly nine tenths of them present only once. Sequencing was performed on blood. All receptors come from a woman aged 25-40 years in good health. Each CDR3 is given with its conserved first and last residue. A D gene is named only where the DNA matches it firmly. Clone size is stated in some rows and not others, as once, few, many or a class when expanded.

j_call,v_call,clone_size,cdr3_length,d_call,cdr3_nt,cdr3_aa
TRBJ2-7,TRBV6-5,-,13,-,TGTGCCAGCAGTTACTCGGGATATTCCGAGCAGTACTTC,CASSYSGYSEQYF
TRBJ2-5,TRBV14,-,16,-,TGTGCCAGCAGCCAAGCCCCCAACAGGGCCCAAGAGACCCAGTACTTC,CASSQAPNRAQETQYF
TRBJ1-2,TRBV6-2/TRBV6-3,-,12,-,TGTGCCAGCAGCGGGACTTTTTATGGCTACACCTTC,CASSGTFYGYTF
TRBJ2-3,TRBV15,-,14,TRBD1,TGTGCCACCACGGACAGGGCCAGCACAGATACGCAGTATTTT,CATTDRASTDTQYF
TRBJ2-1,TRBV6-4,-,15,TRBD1,TGTGCCAGCAGCCAAGGACAGGCCGCCTACAATGAGCAGTTCTTC,CASSQGQAAYNEQFF
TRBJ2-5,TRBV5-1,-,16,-,TGCGCCAGCAGCTTGGGCGTAGTAGCGGACCAAGAGACCCAGTACTTC,CASSLGVVADQETQYF
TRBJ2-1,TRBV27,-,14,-,TGTGCCAGCAGCCAAGAGGACAGTTACAATGAGCAGTTCTTC,CASSQEDSYNEQFF
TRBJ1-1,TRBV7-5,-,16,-,TGTGTCAGAAGCTTAGGTTCCGGGGGATGCAACACTGAAGCTTTCTTT,CVRSLGSGGCNTEAFF
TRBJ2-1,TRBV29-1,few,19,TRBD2,TGCAGCTTCACCCCGGGACGCCTAGCGGGACCCCTCTCCTACAATGAGCAGTTCTTC,CSFTPGRLAGPLSYNEQFF
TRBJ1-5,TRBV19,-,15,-,TGTGCCAGTAGTATAGAGCCCTATAGCAATCAGCCCCAGCATTTT,CASSIEPYSNQPQHF
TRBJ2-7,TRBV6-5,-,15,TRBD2,TGTGCCACCCACCGCGGAGCGGGGGCCTCCTACGAGCAGTACTTC,CATHRGAGASYEQYF
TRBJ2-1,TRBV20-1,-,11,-,TGCAGTGCTGGAGGGCAAAATGAGCAGTTCTTC,CSAGGQNEQFF
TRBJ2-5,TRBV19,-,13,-,TGTGCCAGTAGTATAGTGGCGGCAGAGACCCAGTACTTC,CASSIVAAETQYF
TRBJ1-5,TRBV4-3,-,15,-,TGCGCCAGCAGCCAAGAGACGGGGGGTGATCAGCCCCAGCATTTT,CASSQETGGDQPQHF
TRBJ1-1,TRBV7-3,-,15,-,TGTGCCAGCAGCAGTGGGGTGGGGTTTGCCACTGAAGCTTTCTTT,CASSSGVGFATEAFF
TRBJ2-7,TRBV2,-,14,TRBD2,TGTGCCAGCAGTGAAGCGGGACTAGCCCACGAGCAGTACTTC,CASSEAGLAHEQYF
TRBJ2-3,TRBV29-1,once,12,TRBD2,TGCAGCTCCCCGGGGGGAGGAGATACGCAGTATTTT,CSSPGGGDTQYF
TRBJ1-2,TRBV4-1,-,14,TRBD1,TGCGCCAGCAGCCAAGGACAGGGAGCTCGGGGCTACACCTTC,CASSQGQGARGYTF
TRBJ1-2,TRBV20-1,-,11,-,TGCAGTGCTAGGTCAGACTATGGCTACACCTTC,CSARSDYGYTF
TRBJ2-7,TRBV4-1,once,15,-,TGCGCCAGCAGCCCGGAGTGGGGGCAGGCCTACGAGCAGTACTTC,CASSPEWGQAYEQYF
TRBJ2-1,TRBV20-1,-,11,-,TGCAGTGCCAAACAACTCTCCGAGCAGTTCTTC,CSAKQLSEQFF
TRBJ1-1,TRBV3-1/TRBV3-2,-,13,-,TGTGCCAGCAGCCACAGGGAGAGTACTGAAGCTTTCTTT,CASSHRESTEAFF
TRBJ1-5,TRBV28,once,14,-,TGTGCCAGCAGTCCCACTGGAGACAATCAGCCCCAGCATTTT,CASSPTGDNQPQHF
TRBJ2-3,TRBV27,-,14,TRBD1,TGTGCCAGCAGTCTTCGGACAGGGGGAGATACGCAGTATTTT,CASSLRTGGDTQYF
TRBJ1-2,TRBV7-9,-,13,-,TGTGCCAGCAGCTTCGGCAGTAACTATGGCTACACCTTC,CASSFGSNYGYTF
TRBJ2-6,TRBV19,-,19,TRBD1,TGTGCCAGTACCCATAGGGGCAGGGGGCCCCGCTCTGGGGCCAACGTCCTGACTTTC,CASTHRGRGPRSGANVLTF
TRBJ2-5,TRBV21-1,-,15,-,TGTGCCAGCAGCAAAGCCGGGACTACCCCAGAGACCCAGTACTTC,CASSKAGTTPETQYF
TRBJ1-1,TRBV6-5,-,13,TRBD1,TGTGCCAAGGCCGGGACAGTGAACACTGAAGCTTTCTTT,CAKAGTVNTEAFF
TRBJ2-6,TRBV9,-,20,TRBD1,TGTGCCAGCAGCGTAGGAGTGACAGGGGGCCTGAGCTCTGGGGCCAACGTCCTGACTTTC,CASSVGVTGGLSSGANVLTF
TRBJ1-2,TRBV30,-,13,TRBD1,TGTGCCTGGTGGACAGGGGTGGCCTATGGCTACACCTTC,CAWWTGVAYGYTF
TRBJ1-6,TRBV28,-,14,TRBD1,TGTGCCAGCAGGTGGGGACAGGGAAATTCACCCCTCCACTTT,CASRWGQGNSPLHF
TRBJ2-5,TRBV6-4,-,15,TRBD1,TGTGCCAGCAGTGACTCAGCAGGGGGACGAGAGACCCAGTACTTC,CASSDSAGGRETQYF
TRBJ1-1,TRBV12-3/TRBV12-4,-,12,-,TGTGCCAGCAGGCACCGTGGCACTGAAGCTTTCTTT,CASRHRGTEAFF
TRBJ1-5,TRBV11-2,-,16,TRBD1,TGTGCCAGCAGCCCTACAACAGGGGGCGAGAATCAGCCCCAGCATTTT,CASSPTTGGENQPQHF
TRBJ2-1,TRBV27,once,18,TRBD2,TGTGCCAGCAGTCCCGGGACTAGCGGGAGAGGGTTCTACAATGAGCAGTTCTTC,CASSPGTSGRGFYNEQFF
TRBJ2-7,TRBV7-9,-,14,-,TGTGCCAGCAGCTTGGCAGACTCTTCCTACGAGCAGTACTTC,CASSLADSSYEQYF
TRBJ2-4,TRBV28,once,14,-,TGTGCCAGCAGTCGGGCTTTGGCCAAAAACATTCAGTACTTC,CASSRALAKNIQYF
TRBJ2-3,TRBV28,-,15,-,TGTGCCAGCAGTTACGCAGGGGCACCCACAGATACGCAGTATTTT,CASSYAGAPTDTQYF
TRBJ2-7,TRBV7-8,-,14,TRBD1,TGTGCCAGCAGCCTTGGGACAGCAGATTACGAGCAGTACTTC,CASSLGTADYEQYF
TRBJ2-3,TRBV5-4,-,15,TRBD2,TGTGCCAGCAGCTCGTCTAGCGGGCCCACAGATACGCAGTATTTT,CASSSSSGPTDTQYF